The clone carrying this T cell receptor beta chain was picked up a small number of times. The antigen is undetermined. The sample comes from a study of T cells in localized non-small cell lung cancer. Only in-frame clones appear in the TCRdb table, and some are missing; sequencing was by immunoSEQ multiplex PCR. In the table there are about 2,300 clones, about 40% of which are singletons. Germline-derived CDR1 and CDR2 are MNHGY and SAAAGT. This CDR3 spans 12 amino acids. V lost 7 bases and J lost 5; bases outside the gene matches: 4. Study-level points and caveats: Out of the top 100 tumor clones, a median approximately 57 were seen in adjacent lung.

The J gene is TRBJ1-2, the V gene TRBV6-8; 7 bases agree with TRBD1. The specimen was lymph node tissue, collected before any cancer treatment. The TCR was taken from a male donor at least 60 years old with stage II squamous cell lung carcinoma. CDR3 amino acids: CASMEQGYGYTF. The CDR3 DNA sequence: TGTGCCAGCATGGAACAGGGGTATGGCTACACCTTC.